This T cell receptor beta chain is from a study of PD-L1 blockade in urothelial cancer. On the study more broadly: Median blood clonality was roughly 0.087, with tens of thousands of unique TCRs.

Germline V gene lookup returns CDR1 ENHRY and CDR2 SYGVKD. The CDR3 length is 16 residues. Unmatched junction bases numbered 4, after V lost 4 bases and J lost 1 base. This clone was counted only a few times. The time point here: pretreatment peripheral blood. The method was immunoSEQ multiplex PCR; TCRdb's version includes in-frame clones alone and lacks a portion of them. Among roughly 53,000 clones listed, approximately 88% were seen once. The sequenced sample was PBMCs, obtained around atezolizumab (anti-PD-L1) treatment. This sequence joins TRBV10-3 and TRBJ2-3; 11 nucleotides align to TRBD2. This clonotype originated in a woman aged 60-75 years with urothelial cancer. The DNA of the CDR3 is TGTGCCATCAGTGGACTACTAGCGGGGGGCACAGATACGCAGTATTTT. Amino acids: CAISGLLAGGTDTQYF.